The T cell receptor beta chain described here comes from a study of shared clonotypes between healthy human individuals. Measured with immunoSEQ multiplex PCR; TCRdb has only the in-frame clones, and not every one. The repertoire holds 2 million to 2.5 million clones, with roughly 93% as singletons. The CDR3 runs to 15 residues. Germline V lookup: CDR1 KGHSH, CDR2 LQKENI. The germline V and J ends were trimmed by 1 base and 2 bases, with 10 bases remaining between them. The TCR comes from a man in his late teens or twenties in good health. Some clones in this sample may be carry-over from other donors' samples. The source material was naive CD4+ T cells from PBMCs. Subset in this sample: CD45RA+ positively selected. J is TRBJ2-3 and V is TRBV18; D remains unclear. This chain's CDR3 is CASSPRAIVTDTQYF. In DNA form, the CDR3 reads TGTGCCAGCTCACCACGGGCGATAGTCACAGATACGCAGTATTTT.